These 16 T cell receptor beta chains came from one sample sequenced in a study of Graves' ophthalmopathy and Graves' hyperthyroidism. RNA served as the template for amplifying TCR beta CDR3 regions. The first-round RT-PCR employed HTBI primers together with the Qiagen OneStep RT-PCR kit. A multiplex PCR was then performed as the second round. TCRdb re-derived calls from the multiplex PCR reads in MiXCR, one entry per CDR3 protein. In the table there are about 390,000 distinct CDR3 sequences, roughly 17% of which are singletons. The sequenced material came from peripheral blood. All receptors come from an adult woman with stable Graves' hyperthyroidism.

This clonotype appeared many times. A read error may account for a junction end that differs from germline. The chain joins TRBV27 to TRBJ2-7; the D is unclear. The CDR3 loop spans 11 amino acids. Looked up from germline, CDR1 is MNHEY and CDR2 is SMNVEV (reference sequence). The CDR3 bases are TGTGCCAGCGGTTTCACCTACGAGCAGTACTTC. Translating gives CASGFTYEQYF.

This clonotype came up many times. This chain joins TRBV11-2 and TRBJ2-7, with 10 bases fitting TRBD1. Looked up from germline, CDR1 is SGHAT and CDR2 is FQNNGV. CDR3 size: 15 residues. The V segment lost 6 bases and the J segment 0 bases; nucleotides outside the gene matches: 5. The CDR3 DNA reads TGTGCCAGCAGGGGGACAGGGGAATACTCCTACGAGCAGTACTTC. Translating it yields CASRGTGEYSYEQYF.

This clonotype was recorded at least ten times. The chain has TRBV28 and TRBJ2-7, with 8 bases fitting TRBD1. The V gene end was trimmed by 5 bases and the J gene end by 4 bases; junction bases not matched to a gene: 7. Per germline, CDR1 MDHEN and CDR2 SYDVKM. The CDR3 is 14 amino acids. CDR3 protein: CASSQTGTGYEQYF. The CDR3 nucleotides are TGTGCCAGCAGTCAGACCGGGACAGGATACGAGCAGTACTTC.

This clonotype was counted at least ten times. V gene TRBV12-3 or TRBV12-4 combines with J gene TRBJ1-5; D remains ambiguous. Trimming left V 1 base short and J 7 bases short, with 11 bases between. The CDR3 totals 14 residues. CDR3 sequence: CASSLGGVWQPQHF. CDR3 nucleotides: TGTGCCAGCAGTTTAGGGGGAGTTTGGCAGCCCCAGCATTTT.

This clonotype was seen many times. This chain connects TRBV6-5 to TRBJ2-2; maybe TRBD2 (5 bases). V was clipped by 7 bases and J by 4 bases, with 13 bases between them. The CDR3 sequence is 14 residues long. Per the germline V gene, CDR1 is MNHEY and CDR2 is SVGAGI. CDR3 amino acids: CASIKNGITGELFF. The DNA of the CDR3 is TGTGCCAGCATTAAAAACGGGATCACCGGGGAGCTGTTTTTT.

This clonotype was detected many times. The rearrangement links TRBV10-3 to TRBJ2-2, with D unclear. This CDR3 contains 13 residues. The germline V gene encodes CDR1 ENHRY and CDR2 SYGVKD. V was trimmed by 4 bases and J by 1 base, leaving 4 bases between them. The CDR3 region is CAISGLNTGELFF. CDR3 nucleotides: TGTGCCATCAGTGGACTGAACACCGGGGAGCTGTTTTTT.

The table lists this clonotype with many counts. This chain connects TRBV7-2 to TRBJ1-2; TRBD1 agrees at 8 bases. Germline CDR1 SGHTA, CDR2 FQGNSA. The V gene end was trimmed by 5 bases and the J gene end by 2 bases; junction bases not matched to a gene: 7. CDR3 length equals 15 residues. The CDR3 loop is CASSAQQGVNYGYTF. CDR3 DNA: TGTGCCAGCAGCGCGCAACAGGGGGTGAACTATGGCTACACCTTC.

Ten or more counts support this clonotype. The chain couples TRBV7-2 to TRBJ2-5; no clear D. Germline CDR1 and CDR2: SGHTA and FQGNSA. Trimming stripped 1 base from V and 5 bases from J, with 8 bases between. The CDR3 length is 13 residues. This chain's CDR3 is CASSLVPRETQYF. CDR3 in DNA: TGTGCCAGCAGCTTAGTCCCCAGGGAGACCCAGTACTTC.

Many counts were recorded for this clonotype. The CDR3 DNA reads as TGTGCCAGCAGCTTTGCTCCGGGACTCGAGACCCAGTACTTC. Amino acid sequence: CASSFAPGLETQYF. The chain employs TRBV7-2 and TRBJ2-5; tentatively, D is TRBD2 (6 bases). Germline CDR1 SGHTA, CDR2 FQGNSA. The V end was cut by 3 bases, the J end by 5 bases, with 13 bases between. The CDR3 loop spans 14 amino acids.

This clonotype was seen ten or more times. The gene calls are TRBV30 and TRBJ1-5; D unclear. The CDR3 covers 13 residues. V shed 0 bases and J shed 8 bases, with 11 bases lying between them. Germline CDR1 reads GTSNPN; CDR2 reads SVGIG (reference sequence). CDR3 amino acids: CAWSVTGSKPQHF. DNA of the CDR3: TGTGCCTGGAGTGTTACGGGTTCGAAGCCCCAGCATTTT.

A note on this clonotype: The CDR3 ends on some other residue instead of the conserved phenylalanine or tryptophan, so this is likely a read error. The V gene is TRBV7-8, the J gene TRBJ2-7; 8 bases line up with TRBD1. CDR1 is SGHVS and CDR2 is FQNEAQ in the germline V gene. This CDR3 is 15 amino acids long. The CDR3 coding sequence is TGTGCCAGAAGCTTAGTGTCGGGACAGGTATACGAGCAGTACTTA. It yields the protein CARSLVSGQVYEQYL.

The sample holds a few counts of this clonotype. Relative to the germline gene, one junction end is altered; a read error may explain this. In DNA form, the CDR3 reads TGTGCCAGCAGCTTAGACAGGGGCCTCCAGTATTTC. Translation: CASSLDRGLQYF. The chain carries TRBV6-1 and TRBJ2-4; 8 bases map to TRBD1. Germline CDR1 MNHNS, CDR2 SASEGT. The CDR3 runs to 12 residues.

About this clonotype: One end of the junction fails to match germline, which may point to a read error. The chain's CDR3 is CASSFTGNTEACF. CDR3 nucleotides: TGCGCCAGCAGCTTCACCGGGAACACTGAAGCTTGCTTT. The chain couples TRBV5-1 to TRBJ1-1; no firm D call. The CDR3 consists of 13 residues. The V gene's germline CDR1 is SGHRS and CDR2 YFSETQ.

This clonotype was recorded at least ten times. The CDR3 here is CSVMTSGETYEQYF. The CDR3 DNA reads TGCAGCGTGATGACTAGCGGGGAAACCTACGAGCAGTACTTC. This chain joins TRBV29-1 and TRBJ2-7; 11 bases align to TRBD2. The germline gives CDR1 SQVTM, CDR2 ANQGSEA. Trimming took 6 bases from V and 2 from J; bases not matched to a gene: 6. The CDR3 length is 14 residues.

On this clonotype itself: At one of its ends the junction is not consistent with the germline gene, which may arise from a read error. The genes are TRBV6-9 and TRBJ2-7, with D possibly TRBD1 on 6 matching bases. The CDR3 length is 11 residues. The germline V gene encodes CDR1 MNHGY and CDR2 SVAAGI. Here the CDR3 reads CASHGRGEQYF. CDR3 DNA: TGCGCCAGCCATGGCAGGGGCGAGCAGTACTTC.

In its sample, this clonotype was seen many times. The V call is TRBV12-3 or TRBV12-4, the J call TRBJ2-7; either TRBD1 or TRBD2 may supply D (5 bases each). The CDR3 runs to 15 residues. Trimming took off 3 bases at V and 2 bases at J, with 14 bases between the two ends. CDR3 nucleotides: TGTGCCAGCAGTTTGGGGAGACAGTCACCCTACGAGCAGTACTTC. It codes for CASSLGRQSPYEQYF.